A single TCR beta chain is shown here with its context. Some clones are missing from TCRdb's copy, which holds only in-frame ones; the method was immunoSEQ multiplex PCR. The sample records fewer than 85,000 clones, more than 70% being singletons. This entry belongs to a study of PD-L1 blockade in urothelial cancer. The time point is: peripheral blood 6 weeks after treatment start. Patients' urothelial carcinoma was locally advanced or metastatic. CDR3 length: 14 residues. The germline V and J ends were trimmed by 2 bases and 3 bases, with 8 bases remaining between them. The germline V gene has CDR1 SGHTA and CDR2 FQGTGA.

The TCR sequence derives from a man in his sixties with urothelial cancer. This chain uses TRBV7-3 with TRBJ2-1; D might be TRBD1 (5 bases). This specimen was PBMCs, taken around atezolizumab (anti-PD-L1) treatment. DNA for the CDR3: TGTGCCAGCAGCTTAGACAGCCTCTACAATGAGCAGTTCTTC. Amino acids: CASSLDSLYNEQFF.